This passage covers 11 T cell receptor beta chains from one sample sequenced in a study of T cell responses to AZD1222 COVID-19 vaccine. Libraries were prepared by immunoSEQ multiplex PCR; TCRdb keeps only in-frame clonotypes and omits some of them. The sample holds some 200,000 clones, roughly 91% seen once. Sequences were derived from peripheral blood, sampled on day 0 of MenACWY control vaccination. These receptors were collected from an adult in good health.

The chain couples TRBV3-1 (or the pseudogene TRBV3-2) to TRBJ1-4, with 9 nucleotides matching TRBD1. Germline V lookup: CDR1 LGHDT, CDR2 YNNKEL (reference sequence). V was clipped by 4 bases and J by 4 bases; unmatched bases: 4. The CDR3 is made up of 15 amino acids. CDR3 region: CASSLGTGINEKLFF. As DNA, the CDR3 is TGTGCCAGCAGCCTAGGGACAGGGATTAATGAAAAACTGTTTTTT.

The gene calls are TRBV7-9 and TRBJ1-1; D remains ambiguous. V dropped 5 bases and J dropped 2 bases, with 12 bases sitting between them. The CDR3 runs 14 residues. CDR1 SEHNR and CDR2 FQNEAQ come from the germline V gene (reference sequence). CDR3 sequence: CASSPISTNTEAFF. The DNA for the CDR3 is TGTGCCAGCAGCCCGATCAGTACCAACACTGAAGCTTTCTTT.

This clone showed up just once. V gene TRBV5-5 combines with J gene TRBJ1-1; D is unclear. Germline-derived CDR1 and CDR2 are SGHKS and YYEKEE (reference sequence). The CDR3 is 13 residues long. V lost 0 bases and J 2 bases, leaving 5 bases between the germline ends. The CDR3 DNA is TGTGCCAGCAGCTTGGGCATAAACACTGAAGCTTTCTTT. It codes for CASSLGINTEAFF.

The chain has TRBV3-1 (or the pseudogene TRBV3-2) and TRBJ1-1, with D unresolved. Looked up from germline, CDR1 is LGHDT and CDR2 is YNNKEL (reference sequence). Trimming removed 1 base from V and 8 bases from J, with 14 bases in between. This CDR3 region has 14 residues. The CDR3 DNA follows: TGTGCCAGCAGCCAAGGGATACTGAAGATGGAAGCTTTCTTT. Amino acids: CASSQGILKMEAFF.

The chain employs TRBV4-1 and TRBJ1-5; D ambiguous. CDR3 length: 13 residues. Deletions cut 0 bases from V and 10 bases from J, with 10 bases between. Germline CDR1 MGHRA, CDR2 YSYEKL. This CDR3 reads CASSQDSARPQHF. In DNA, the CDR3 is TGCGCCAGCAGCCAAGATAGCGCGCGACCCCAGCATTTT.

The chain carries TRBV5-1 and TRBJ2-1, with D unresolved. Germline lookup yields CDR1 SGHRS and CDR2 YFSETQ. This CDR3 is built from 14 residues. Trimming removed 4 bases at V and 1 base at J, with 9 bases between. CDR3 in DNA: TGCGCCAGCAGCGTGGGTTCTTCCTACAATGAGCAGTTCTTC. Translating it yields CASSVGSSYNEQFF.

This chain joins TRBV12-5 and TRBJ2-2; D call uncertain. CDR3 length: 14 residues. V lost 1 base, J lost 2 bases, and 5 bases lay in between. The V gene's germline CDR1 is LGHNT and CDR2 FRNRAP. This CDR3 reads CASGLGQNTGELFF. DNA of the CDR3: TGTGCTAGTGGTTTGGGTCAAAACACCGGGGAGCTGTTTTTT.

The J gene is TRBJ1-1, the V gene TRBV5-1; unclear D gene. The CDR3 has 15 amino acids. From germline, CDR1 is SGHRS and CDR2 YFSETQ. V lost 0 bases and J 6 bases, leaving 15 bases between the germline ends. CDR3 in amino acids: CASSLALGSRAEAFF. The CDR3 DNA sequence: TGCGCCAGCAGCTTGGCCCTGGGGTCGAGGGCTGAAGCTTTCTTT.

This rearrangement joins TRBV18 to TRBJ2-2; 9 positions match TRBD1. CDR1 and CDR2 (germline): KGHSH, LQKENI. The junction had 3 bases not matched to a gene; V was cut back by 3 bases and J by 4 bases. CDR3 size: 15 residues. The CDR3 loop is CASSPGQGLTGELFF. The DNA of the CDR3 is TGTGCCAGCTCACCCGGACAGGGGCTCACCGGGGAGCTGTTTTTT. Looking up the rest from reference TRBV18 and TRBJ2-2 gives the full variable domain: NAGVMQNPRHLVRRRGQEARLRCSPMKGHSHVYWYRQLPEEGLKFMVYLQKENIIDESGMPKERFSAEFPKEGPSILRIQQVVRGDSAAYFCASSPGQGLTGELFFGEGSRLTVL.

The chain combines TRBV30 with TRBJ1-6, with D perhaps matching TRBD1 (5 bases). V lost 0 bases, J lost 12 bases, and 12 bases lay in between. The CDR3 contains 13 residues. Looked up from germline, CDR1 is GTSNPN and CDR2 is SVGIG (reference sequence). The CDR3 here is CAWSVAQGLPLHF. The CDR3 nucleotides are TGTGCCTGGAGTGTGGCCCAGGGTCTACCCCTCCACTTT.

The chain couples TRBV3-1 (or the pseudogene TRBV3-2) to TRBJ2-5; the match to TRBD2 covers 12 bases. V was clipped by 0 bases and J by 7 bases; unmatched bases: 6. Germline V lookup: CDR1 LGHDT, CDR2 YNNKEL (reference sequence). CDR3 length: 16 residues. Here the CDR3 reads CASSQETSGGRRTQYF. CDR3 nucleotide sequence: TGTGCCAGCAGCCAAGAAACTAGCGGGGGGCGGCGGACCCAGTACTTC.